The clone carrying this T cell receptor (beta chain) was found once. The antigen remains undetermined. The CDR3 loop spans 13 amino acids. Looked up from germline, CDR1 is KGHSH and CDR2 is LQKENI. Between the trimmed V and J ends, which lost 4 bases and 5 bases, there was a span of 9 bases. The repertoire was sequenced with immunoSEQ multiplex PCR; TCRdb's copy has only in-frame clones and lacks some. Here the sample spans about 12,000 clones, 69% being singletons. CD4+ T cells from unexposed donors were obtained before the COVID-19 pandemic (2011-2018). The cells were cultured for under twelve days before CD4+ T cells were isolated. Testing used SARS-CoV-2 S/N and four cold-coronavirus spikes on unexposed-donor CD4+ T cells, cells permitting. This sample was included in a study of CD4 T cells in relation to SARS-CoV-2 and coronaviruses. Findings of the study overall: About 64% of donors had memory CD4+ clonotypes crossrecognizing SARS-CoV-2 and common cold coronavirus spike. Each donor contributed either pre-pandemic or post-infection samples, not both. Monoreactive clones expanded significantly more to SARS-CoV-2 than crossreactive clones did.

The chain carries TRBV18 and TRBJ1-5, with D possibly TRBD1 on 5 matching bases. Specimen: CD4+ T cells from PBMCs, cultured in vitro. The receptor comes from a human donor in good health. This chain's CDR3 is CASSQGGDQPQHF. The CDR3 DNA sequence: TGTGCCAGCTCACAAGGAGGGGATCAGCCCCAGCATTTT.